The 5 T cell receptor beta chains below come from one sample, sequenced in a study of shared clonotypes between healthy human individuals. Method: immunoSEQ multiplex PCR; TCRdb's copy keeps in-frame clones and lacks some. The table shows over 2,000,000 clones, with about 93% occurring only once. CD45RO-negative, CCR7-selected cells formed the naive CD8 fraction, which excluded terminally differentiated effector memory CD45RA+ cells. Sequencing input: naive CD8+ T cells from PBMCs. The receptors were gathered from a man aged 18-30 years in good health. Some clones in this sample may be carry-over from other donors' samples.

The genes are TRBV7-3 and TRBJ2-2; 13 nucleotides agree with TRBD2. V dropped 3 bases and J dropped 0; count of bases not matched to a gene: 1. This CDR3 contains 17 residues. CDR1 and CDR2 from the germline V gene are SGHTA and FQGTGA. CDR3 bases: TGTGCCAGCAGCTTTACTAGCGGGAGGGCGAACACCGGGGAGCTGTTTTTT. It translates to CASSFTSGRANTGELFF.

The rearrangement uses TRBV19 and TRBJ2-1; D unclear. CDR1 is LNHDA, CDR2 SQIVND, per germline (reference sequence). The V end was cut by 0 bases, the J end by 0 bases, with 12 bases between. This CDR3 spans 17 amino acids. CDR3 in DNA: TGTGCCAGTAGTATAGATATTTCCTACCTCTCCTACAATGAGCAGTTCTTC. This sequence encodes CASSIDISYLSYNEQFF.

This rearrangement joins TRBV7-9 to TRBJ2-1; 9 positions match TRBD2. There are 14 residues in the CDR3. From germline, CDR1 is SEHNR and CDR2 FQNEAQ (reference sequence). Trimming removed 3 bases from V and 5 bases from J; junction bases left unmatched: 2. The CDR3 sequence is CASSFASGNNEQFF. The CDR3 coding sequence is TGTGCCAGCAGCTTCGCTAGCGGGAACAATGAGCAGTTCTTC.

The chain couples TRBV9 to TRBJ2-1, with D tentatively TRBD1 (5 bases). From germline, CDR1 is SGDLS and CDR2 YYNGEE. V lost 3 bases, J lost 0 bases, and 16 bases lay in between. This CDR3 region has 17 residues. CDR3 nucleotide sequence: TGTGCCAGCAGCGGGGGCCCGGGCACGAGCTCCTACAATGAGCAGTTCTTC. It is translated as CASSGGPGTSSYNEQFF.

Note on this clone: This sample also contains other DNA sequences that code for the same CDR3. This chain links TRBV7-2 with TRBJ2-7; D unclear. Trimming took 1 base from V and 3 from J, leaving 7 bases between them. Germline CDR1 is SGHTA and CDR2 is FQGNSA. The CDR3 sequence is 13 residues long. The chain's CDR3 is CASSLGRNYEQYF. Written as DNA, the CDR3 is TGTGCCAGCAGCTTAGGCAGGAACTACGAGCAGTACTTC.